A selection of T cell receptor beta chains follows, all from one sample in a study of blood T cells in healthy people across ages. TCRdb recomputed calls from the 5' RACE reads with MiXCR, one row per CDR3 protein. The sample holds roughly 1 million distinct CDR3 sequences; approximately 25% are singletons and the top ten take approximately 0.79%. These same records also appear under a second study, on T cells of mothers and their children.

Input material: blood. The receptors originated from a girl aged 2 to 9 in good health. CDR3s include the opening cysteine and the closing phenylalanine or tryptophan. The D gene is left open where the match is weak. Clone size is not always given. Where it is, it says once, few, many or a class for expanded clones.

>TRBV4-2|-|TRBJ1-5|-
CASSQDPQTRDQPQHF
TGTGCCAGCAGCCAAGATCCCCAGACTAGGGATCAGCCCCAGCATTTT
>TRBV28|few|TRBJ2-7|-
CASRIQGSYEQYF
TGTGCCAGCAGGATACAGGGTTCTTACGAGCAGTACTTC
>TRBV20-1|-|TRBJ2-3|-
CSAREGERVDTQYF
TGCAGTGCTAGAGAGGGGGAGAGGGTAGATACGCAGTATTTT
>TRBV29-1|-|TRBJ2-2|-
CSVLKNTGELFF
TGCAGCGTTCTTAAGAACACCGGGGAGCTGTTTTTT
>TRBV27|few|TRBJ2-6|-
CASSPGYSGANVLTF
TGTGCCAGCAGTCCCGGGTACTCTGGGGCCAACGTCCTGACTTTC
>TRBV20-1|few|TRBJ1-4|TRBD1
CSARDRTGNEKLFF
TGCAGTGCTAGAGATAGGACAGGGAATGAAAAACTGTTTTTT
>TRBV6-2/TRBV6-3|few|TRBJ2-1|TRBD2
CASSDPGLSNNEQFF
TGTGCCAGCAGTGACCCGGGACTATCTAACAATGAGCAGTTCTTC
>TRBV24-1|-|TRBJ1-1|-
CATEDGLNTEAFF
TGTGCCACAGAGGACGGATTGAACACTGAAGCTTTCTTT
>TRBV6-1|few|TRBJ2-7|-
CASSPEPGHLSYEQYF
TGTGCCAGCAGTCCAGAACCGGGACATCTTTCCTACGAGCAGTACTTC
>TRBV5-1|few|TRBJ2-2|-
CASSLGVAPNTGELFF
TGCGCCAGCAGCTTGGGGGTAGCGCCTAACACCGGGGAGCTGTTTTTT
>TRBV10-1|few|TRBJ1-2|-
CASGGPGYGYTF
TGCGCCAGCGGAGGGCCTGGCTATGGCTACACCTTC
>TRBV7-6|-|TRBJ2-5|-
CASSLLGSETQYF
TGTGCCAGCAGCTTGTTAGGTTCGGAGACCCAGTACTTC
>TRBV13|few|TRBJ1-6|-
CAGSLKGSPLHF
TGTGCCGGCAGCTTAAAGGGTTCACCCCTCCACTTT
>TRBV9|many|TRBJ2-5|-
CASSDDETQYF
TGTGCCAGCAGCGATGACGAGACCCAGTACTTC
>TRBV5-8|many|TRBJ2-2|-
CASSLTENTGELFF
TGTGCCAGCAGCTTGACAGAGAACACCGGGGAGCTGTTTTTT
>TRBV28|few|TRBJ2-7|TRBD1
CASNSQGTHYEQYF
TGTGCCAGCAACTCACAGGGGACCCACTACGAGCAGTACTTC
>TRBV7-9|-|TRBJ2-5|-
CASSLAHGAQETQYF
TGTGCCAGCAGCTTAGCGCACGGGGCCCAAGAGACCCAGTACTTC
>TRBV5-1|-|TRBJ2-7|TRBD1
CASSLEGAIYEQYF
TGCGCCAGCAGCTTGGAGGGGGCGATCTACGAGCAGTACTTC
>TRBV29-1|few|TRBJ2-7|TRBD1
CSVGKGGPSLYEQYF
TGCAGCGTTGGTAAAGGGGGCCCCTCCCTCTACGAGCAGTACTTC
>TRBV7-6|few|TRBJ1-1|TRBD1
CASSPAGTGETEAFF
TGTGCCAGCAGCCCTGCCGGGACAGGGGAGACTGAAGCTTTCTTT
>TRBV2|-|TRBJ2-5|TRBD2
CASSERTSRETQYF
TGTGCCAGCAGTGAAAGGACTAGCAGGGAGACCCAGTACTTC
>TRBV5-1|-|TRBJ2-5|-
CASSLETGGQETQYF
TGCGCCAGCAGCTTGGAAACTGGCGGGCAAGAGACCCAGTACTTC
>TRBV5-1|-|TRBJ1-1|-
CASSYREDEAFF
TGCGCCAGCAGCTACAGGGAGGATGAAGCTTTCTTT
>TRBV27|few|TRBJ1-1|-
CASSSLVGDFEDTEAFF
TGTGCCAGCAGTTCCCTGGTAGGGGATTTTGAGGACACTGAAGCTTTCTTT
>TRBV7-2|-|TRBJ2-5|-
CASSFNDGETQYF
TGTGCCAGCAGCTTTAACGACGGGGAGACCCAGTACTTC
>TRBV9|-|TRBJ2-3|-
CASSVGGAIADTQYF
TGTGCCAGCAGCGTTGGGGGGGCCATTGCAGATACGCAGTATTTT
>TRBV4-1|-|TRBJ2-3|TRBD1
CASSHYARQEGTDAQYF
TGCGCCAGCAGCCATTACGCTCGGCAAGAGGGGACAGATGCGCAGTATTTT
>TRBV7-2|-|TRBJ1-2|-
CASSLGYTF
TGTGCCAGCAGCCTGGGGTACACCTTC
>TRBV5-1|few|TRBJ1-4|TRBD1
CASSRQGAFGVEKLFF
TGCGCCAGCAGCCGACAGGGGGCGTTTGGGGTCGAAAAACTGTTTTTT
>TRBV7-9|-|TRBJ1-1|-
CASRHYQGTEAFF
TGTGCCAGCAGACATTATCAGGGGACTGAAGCTTTCTTT
>TRBV4-3|-|TRBJ2-5|-
CASSQDRQGGGQYF
TGCGCCAGCAGCCAAGATCGGCAGGGCGGTGGGCAGTACTTC
>TRBV19|-|TRBJ1-1|-
CATGGLPEAFF
TGTGCCACAGGAGGGTTGCCTGAAGCTTTCTTT
>TRBV2|-|TRBJ2-2|-
CASTERVEPGELFF
TGTGCCAGCACCGAAAGGGTTGAGCCCGGGGAGCTGTTTTTT
>TRBV27|few|TRBJ2-1|TRBD2
CASSSPQRGYNEQFF
TGTGCCAGCAGTTCCCCCCAGCGGGGCTACAATGAGCAGTTCTTC